These T cell receptor beta chains were read from a single sample in a study of beta chain features in type 1 diabetes. Method: immunoSEQ multiplex PCR; TCRdb's copy keeps in-frame clones and lacks some. The sample consists of roughly 150,000 clones, roughly 8% of them appearing once. The sequenced sample was central memory CD4+ T cells from blood. Receptors originate from a man aged 18 to 35 in good health. Both conserved end residues are part of each CDR3. D genes are given only for firm matches. Part of the rows lack a size; the others show once, few, many or a class for expanded clones.

v_gene	abundance	d_gene	j_gene	CDR3nt	CDR3aa
TRBV28	few	.	TRBJ2-6	TGTGCCAGCAGTGACGGGTTCTCTGGGGCCAACGTCCTGACTTTC	CASSDGFSGANVLTF
TRBV27	.	TRBD1	TRBJ2-1	TGTGCCAGCAGTTCCCGCAGGGGGCTCAGCTCCTACAATGAGCAGTTCTTC	CASSSRRGLSSYNEQFF
TRBV29-1	.	TRBD1	TRBJ2-5	TGCAGCGTTGAACGGGGACAGGGTCAAGAGACCCAGTACTTC	CSVERGQGQETQYF
TRBV7-2	few	TRBD2	TRBJ2-5	TGTGCCAGCAGCTTAGAGGCCCGTGCGGGAGTTAGGGAGACCCAGTACTTC	CASSLEARAGVRETQYF
TRBV11-2	once	.	TRBJ1-2	TGTGCCAGCAGCTTAGGAAGCGGGACAAATTATGGCTACACCTTC	CASSLGSGTNYGYTF
TRBV4-2	many	.	TRBJ2-1	TGTGCCAGCAGCCAAGCCCGGGTAGGATATGAGCAGTTCTTC	CASSQARVGYEQFF
TRBV5-4	few	.	TRBJ2-7	TGTGCCAGCAGCTTTGGCGGGGGCAATTCCTACGAGCAGTACTTC	CASSFGGGNSYEQYF
TRBV29-1	.	.	TRBJ2-1	TGCATCTGCCTGGGGGCGGGTCTATACAATGAGCAGTTCTTC	CICLGAGLYNEQFF
TRBV5-4	once	TRBD2	TRBJ2-7	TGTGCCAGCACCCCCGGGCTAGCGGAGCCCTACGAGCAGTACTTC	CASTPGLAEPYEQYF
TRBV7-3	.	.	TRBJ1-1	TGTGCCAGCGGGCGGGGTAAGAACACTGAAGCTTTCTTT	CASGRGKNTEAFF
TRBV30	.	.	TRBJ2-5	TGTGCCTGGAACAGGGCCGAGGGAGAGACCCAGTACTTC	CAWNRAEGETQYF
TRBV27	few	TRBD1	TRBJ1-2	TGTGCCAGCAGAAAAGACAGGGACGGCGGCTACACCTTC	CASRKDRDGGYTF
TRBV7-7	.	.	TRBJ2-1	TGTGCTAGCAGCTTGGAGGTCTCCGCCAATGAGCAGTTCTTC	CASSLEVSANEQFF
TRBV7-7	few	.	TRBJ1-5	TGTGCCAGCAGCTTAGGGGCAGGACAGCCCCAGCATTTT	CASSLGAGQPQHF
TRBV28	many	.	TRBJ2-4	TGTGCCAGCAGCCCCGGCAGGGAAAACATTCAGTACTTC	CASSPGRENIQYF
TRBV29-1	many	.	TRBJ2-5	TGCAGCGTTGAGGGCAGCTTCCAAGAGACCCAGTACTTC	CSVEGSFQETQYF
TRBV7-2	.	.	TRBJ1-6	TGTGCCAGCAACACAGGGTGGCATTCACCCCTCCACTTT	CASNTGWHSPLHF
TRBV6-6	few	.	TRBJ1-4	TGTGCCAGCAGTTACCGGCAGGGTCGAGAAAAACTGTTTTTT	CASSYRQGREKLFF
TRBV6-5	few	.	TRBJ2-1	TGTGCCGCCAAAGACGGAGGGCTAGGGGATGAGCAGTTCTTC	CAAKDGGLGDEQFF
TRBV5-1	.	TRBD2	TRBJ2-3	TGCGCCAGCAGGCCGGGGGGGAGCACAGATACGCAGTATTTT	CASRPGGSTDTQYF
TRBV28	.	TRBD2	TRBJ2-1	TGTGCCAGCTCCAGCCCGGGAGGGAATGACTATGAGCAGTTCTTC	CASSSPGGNDYEQFF
TRBV7-3	few	.	TRBJ2-2	TGTGCCAGCAGCAAATCCTCAGGGAACACCGGGGAGCTGTTTTTT	CASSKSSGNTGELFF
TRBV6-5	many	.	TRBJ2-3	TGTGCCAGCAGTCGACAGGAAGGGGCAGATACGCAGTATTTT	CASSRQEGADTQYF
TRBV7-9	.	.	TRBJ1-2	TGTGCCAGCAGCTCCGGACAGCGCTATGGCTACACCTTC	CASSSGQRYGYTF
TRBV19	few	.	TRBJ2-3	TGTGCCAGTAGGCCCGCAGGGAGCACAGATACGCAGTATTTT	CASRPAGSTDTQYF
TRBV7-2	.	.	TRBJ2-1	TGTGCCAGCAGCTTCGGTTTCCGAAACTACAATGAGCAGTTCTTC	CASSFGFRNYNEQFF
TRBV19	.	.	TRBJ1-6	TGTGCCAGTAGGCCGGGTCAGACCAATTCACCCCTCCACTTT	CASRPGQTNSPLHF
TRBV5-6	.	.	TRBJ1-5	TGTGCCAGCAGCTTGGGTACGGGGGACAGCAATCAGCCCCAGCATTTT	CASSLGTGDSNQPQHF
TRBV7-9	few	.	TRBJ2-3	TGTGCCAGCAGCCCACGTTGGGGCGGTACCACAGATACGCAGTATTTT	CASSPRWGGTTDTQYF
TRBV30	few	TRBD1	TRBJ1-1	TGTGCCTGGATCATAGACAGGGGGCACACTGAAGCTTTCTTT	CAWIIDRGHTEAFF
TRBV28	.	TRBD2	TRBJ2-7	TGTGCCAGCAGTCCGGGACTAGGCCACGAGCAGTACTTC	CASSPGLGHEQYF
TRBV11-2	many	.	TRBJ2-3	TGTGCCAGCAGCTTAAATCCTAGCACAGATACGCAGTATTTT	CASSLNPSTDTQYF
TRBV7-8	few	.	TRBJ2-7	TGTGCCAGCAGCTTAGTTTTTGCGGCCGTTAGTTACGAGCAGTACTTC	CASSLVFAAVSYEQYF
TRBV25-1	.	TRBD1	TRBJ2-7	TGTGCCAGCAGTGGCCTCGGGACAGGGTTCTACGAGCAGTACTTC	CASSGLGTGFYEQYF